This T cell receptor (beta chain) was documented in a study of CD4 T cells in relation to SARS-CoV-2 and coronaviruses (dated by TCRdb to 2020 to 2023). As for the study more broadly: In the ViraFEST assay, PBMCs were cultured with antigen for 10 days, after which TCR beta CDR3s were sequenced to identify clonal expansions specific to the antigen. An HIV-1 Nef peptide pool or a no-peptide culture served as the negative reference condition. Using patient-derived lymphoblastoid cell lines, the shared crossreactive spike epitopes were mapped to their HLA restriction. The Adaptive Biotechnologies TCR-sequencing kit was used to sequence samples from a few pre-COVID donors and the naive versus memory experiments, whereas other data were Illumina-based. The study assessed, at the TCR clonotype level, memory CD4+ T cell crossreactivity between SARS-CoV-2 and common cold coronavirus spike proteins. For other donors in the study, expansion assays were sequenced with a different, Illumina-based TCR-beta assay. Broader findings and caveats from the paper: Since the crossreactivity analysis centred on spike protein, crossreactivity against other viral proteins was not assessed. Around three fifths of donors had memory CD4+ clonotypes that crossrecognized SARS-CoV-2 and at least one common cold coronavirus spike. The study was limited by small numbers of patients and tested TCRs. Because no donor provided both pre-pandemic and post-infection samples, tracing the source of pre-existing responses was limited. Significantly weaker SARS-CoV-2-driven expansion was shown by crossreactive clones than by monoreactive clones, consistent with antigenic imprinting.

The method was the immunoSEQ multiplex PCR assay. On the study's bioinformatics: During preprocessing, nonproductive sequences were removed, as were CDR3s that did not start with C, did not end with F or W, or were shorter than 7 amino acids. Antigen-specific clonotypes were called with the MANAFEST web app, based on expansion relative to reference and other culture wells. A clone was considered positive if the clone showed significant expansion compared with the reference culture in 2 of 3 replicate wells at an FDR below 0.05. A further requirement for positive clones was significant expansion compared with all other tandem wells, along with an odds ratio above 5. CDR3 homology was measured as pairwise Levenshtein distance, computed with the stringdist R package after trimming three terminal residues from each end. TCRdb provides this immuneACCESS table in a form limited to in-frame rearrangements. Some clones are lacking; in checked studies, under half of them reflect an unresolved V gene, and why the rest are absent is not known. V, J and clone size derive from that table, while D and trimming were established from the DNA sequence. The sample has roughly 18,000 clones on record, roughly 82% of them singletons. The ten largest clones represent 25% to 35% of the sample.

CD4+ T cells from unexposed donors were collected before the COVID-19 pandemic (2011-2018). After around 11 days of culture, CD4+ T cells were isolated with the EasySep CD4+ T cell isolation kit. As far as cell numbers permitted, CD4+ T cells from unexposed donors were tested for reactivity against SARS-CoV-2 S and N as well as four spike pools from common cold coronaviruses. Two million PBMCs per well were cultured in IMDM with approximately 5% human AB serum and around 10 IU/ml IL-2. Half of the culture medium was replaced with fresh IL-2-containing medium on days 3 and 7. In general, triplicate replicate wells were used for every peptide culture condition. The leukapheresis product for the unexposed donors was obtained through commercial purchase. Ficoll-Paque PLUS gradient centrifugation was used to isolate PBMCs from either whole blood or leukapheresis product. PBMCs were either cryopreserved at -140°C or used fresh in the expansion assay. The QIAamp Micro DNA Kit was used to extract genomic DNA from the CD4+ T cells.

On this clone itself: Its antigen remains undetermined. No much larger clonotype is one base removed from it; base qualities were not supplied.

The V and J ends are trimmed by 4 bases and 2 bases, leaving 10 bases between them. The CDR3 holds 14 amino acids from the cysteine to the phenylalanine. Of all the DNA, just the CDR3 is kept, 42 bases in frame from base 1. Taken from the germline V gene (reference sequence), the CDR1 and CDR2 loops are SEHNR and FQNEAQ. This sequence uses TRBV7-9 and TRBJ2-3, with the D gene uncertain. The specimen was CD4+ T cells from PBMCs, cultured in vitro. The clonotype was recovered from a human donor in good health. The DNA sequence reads TGTGCCAGCAGCTCCCGCCCCCTCACAGATACGCAGTATTTT. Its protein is CASSSRPLTDTQYF.